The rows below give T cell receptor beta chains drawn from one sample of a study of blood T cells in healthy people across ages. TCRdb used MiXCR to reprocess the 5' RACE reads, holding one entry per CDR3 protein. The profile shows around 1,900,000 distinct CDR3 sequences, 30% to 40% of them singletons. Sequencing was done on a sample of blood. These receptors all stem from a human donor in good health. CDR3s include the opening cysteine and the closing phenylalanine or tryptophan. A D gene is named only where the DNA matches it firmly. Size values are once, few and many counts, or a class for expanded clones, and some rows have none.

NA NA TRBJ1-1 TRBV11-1 TGTGCCAGCAGCCCGCAGGGACCCCGAGGAACTGAAGCTTTCTTT CASSPQGPRGTEAFF
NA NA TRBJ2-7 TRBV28 TGTGCCAGCAGTCCATCAGACACGAGCTACGAGCAGTACTTC CASSPSDTSYEQYF
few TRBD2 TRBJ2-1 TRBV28 TGTGCCAGCAGTTCCTTATCGGGAGGGGGACACAATGAGCAGTTCTTC CASSSLSGGGHNEQFF
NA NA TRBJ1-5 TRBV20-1 TGCAGTGCTCGATATCCGGGCGATAGCAATCAGCCCCAGCATTTT CSARYPGDSNQPQHF
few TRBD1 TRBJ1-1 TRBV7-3 TGTGCCAGCAGCATCCAAGGGGGCCTCATGAACACTGAAGCTTTCTTT CASSIQGGLMNTEAFF
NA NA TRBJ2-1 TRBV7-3 TGTGCCAGCAGCCCCCAGGAGGGGGGGACTTACAATGAGCAGTTCTTC CASSPQEGGTYNEQFF
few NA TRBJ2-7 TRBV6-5 TGTGCCAGCAGTTCAGACCCGGGGTACTACGAGCAGTACTTC CASSSDPGYYEQYF
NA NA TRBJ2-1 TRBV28 TGTGCCAGCAGTTTTCCCTCTGGGCCCCCCGGCAGTGAGCAGTTCTTC CASSFPSGPPGSEQFF
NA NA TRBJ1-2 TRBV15 TGTGCCACCAGCAGAGATTTGGTGGTAGACTATGGCTACACCTTC CATSRDLVVDYGYTF
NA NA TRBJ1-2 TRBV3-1 TGTGCCAGCAGCCAAGAGGACCCTCTAGATGGCTACACCTTC CASSQEDPLDGYTF
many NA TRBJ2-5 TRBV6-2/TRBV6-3 TGTGCCAGCAGTCAAAAAGAGACCCAGTACTTC CASSQKETQYF
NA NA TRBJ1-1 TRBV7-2 TGTGCCAGCAGCACTATACAGGGTGAAGCTTTCTTT CASSTIQGEAFF
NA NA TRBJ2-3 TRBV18 TGTGCCAGCTCACGCGAAACTACAGATACGCAGTATTTT CASSRETTDTQYF
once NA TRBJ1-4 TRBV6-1 TGTGCCAGCAGTGAGGTCGGTGGTAGTGGTGAAAAACTGTTTTTT CASSEVGGSGEKLFF
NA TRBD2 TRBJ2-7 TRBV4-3 TGCGCCAGCAGCGCCCGAGGGGGAGCGGGGGCCTACACCTACGAGCAGTACTTC CASSARGGAGAYTYEQYF
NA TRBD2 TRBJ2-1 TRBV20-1 TGCAGTGCTAATGTTGCGCGGGGGGTCTACAATGAGCAGTTCTTC CSANVARGVYNEQFF
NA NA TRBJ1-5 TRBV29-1 TGCAGCGTCGCGTCCTGGGATCAGCCCCAGCATTTT CSVASWDQPQHF